This TCR beta chain is from a study of blood T cell repertoires in COVID-19. As for the study in general: Nucleic acid was either cDNA or gDNA, and it came from T cells, B-cell-depleted T cells, or PBMCs.

The study recruited people aged 18 to 89 years across 24 US areas. Categorization into cohorts depended on clinical history that participants reported. Germline assignment: CDR1 MNHNS and CDR2 SASEGT. V was shortened by 2 bases and J by 5 bases, with 12 bases between the two germline ends. This CDR3 is 14 amino acids long. In the original analysis: Reference gene primer amplification yielded estimated nucleated cell counts. TCRdb's copy holds only in-frame clones and misses some; the assay was immunoSEQ multiplex PCR. D and trimming were read from the DNA, whereas the V and J calls and clone size are those reported in that table. The sample yields 390,000 or so clones, 87% seen once.

The sample taken for sequencing was PBMCs or T cells enriched from blood (not recorded which). The clonotype originates from a woman in her 50s who had recovered from COVID-19. V is TRBV6-1 and J is TRBJ1-2; perhaps TRBD1 as D (5 bases). CDR3 amino acids: CASSERGGIYGYTF. CDR3 nucleotide sequence: TGTGCCAGCAGTGAACGGGGGGGGATTTATGGCTACACCTTC.